These T cell receptor beta chains were read from a single sample in a study of T cell responses to AZD1222 COVID-19 vaccine. The table came from immunoSEQ multiplex PCR; TCRdb's copy has only in-frame clones and leaves some out. The sample records 110,000 or so clones, 90% being singletons. Specimen: peripheral blood, collected 28 days after the second dose of the MenACWY control vaccine. All receptors come from an adult who received the MenACWY meningococcal vaccine as a control. Both conserved end residues are part of each CDR3. D genes are given only for firm matches. The listing skips clone size in some rows; elsewhere it reads once, few, many or a size class.

j_gene | abundance | d_gene | len | v_gene | CDR3nt | CDR3aa
TRBJ2-7 | - | TRBD1 | 15 | TRBV5-1 | TGCGCCAGCAGCGCCGCGGACAGGGGGATCTACGAGCAGTACTTC | CASSAADRGIYEQYF
TRBJ1-6 | once | - | 12 | TRBV28 | TGTGCCAGCGGACCAGGCGGGTCACCCCTCCACTTT | CASGPGGSPLHF
TRBJ2-1 | few | - | 18 | TRBV28 | TGTGCCAGCTATCCCCTTACCTTCCCCTCGGACGGGTACAATGAGCAGTTCTTC | CASYPLTFPSDGYNEQFF
TRBJ1-5 | - | - | 18 | TRBV5-3 | TGTGCCAGAAGCATTCCCACCTTGGGGCCCGCGGGCAATCAGCCCCAGCATTTT | CARSIPTLGPAGNQPQHF
TRBJ2-2 | - | - | 13 | TRBV5-1 | TGCGCCAGCAGCTTGTGGAACACCGGGGAGCTGTTTTTT | CASSLWNTGELFF
TRBJ2-4 | - | TRBD2 | 19 | TRBV18 | TGTGCCAGCTCACCGCCGGGACTAGCCGAGTGGGTAGCCAAAAACATTCAGTACTTC | CASSPPGLAEWVAKNIQYF
TRBJ2-3 | - | - | 16 | TRBV9 | TGTGCCAGCAGCGTAGGGCAGCTTCTCGGTACAGATACGCAGTATTTT | CASSVGQLLGTDTQYF
TRBJ2-2 | - | TRBD1 | 15 | TRBV7-3 | TGTGCCAGCAGATCGACAGGGGGAAACACCGGGGAGCTGTTTTTT | CASRSTGGNTGELFF
TRBJ1-3 | - | TRBD1 | 19 | TRBV11-2 | TGTGCCAGCAGCTCCCTACGGACAGGGGCCAGGCTTAGGGGAAACACCATATATTTT | CASSSLRTGARLRGNTIYF
TRBJ1-1 | - | - | 17 | TRBV27 | TGTGCCAGCAGTCCTTACCTCCAACAAGGGGCGGGCACTGAAGCTTTCTTT | CASSPYLQQGAGTEAFF
TRBJ2-5 | - | - | 18 | TRBV11-2 | TGTGCCAGCAGCTTAGGTCGCCCGGGTTGGACATTTCAAGAGACCCAGTACTTC | CASSLGRPGWTFQETQYF
TRBJ2-5 | - | TRBD1 | 15 | TRBV28 | TGTGCCAGCAGTCCAGGGGGCGCGGGGCAAGAGACCCAGTACTTC | CASSPGGAGQETQYF
TRBJ1-2 | - | - | 14 | TRBV28 | TGTGCCAGCAGCCTTCTCTTGAGCGACTATGGCTACACCTTC | CASSLLLSDYGYTF
TRBJ1-6 | few | - | 12 | TRBV19 | TGTGCCAGTAGCTCCTATAATTCACCCCTCCACTTT | CASSSYNSPLHF
TRBJ1-4 | - | - | 14 | TRBV6-6 | TGTGCCAGCAGCGCAGGACGGTCTAATGAAAAACTGTTTTTT | CASSAGRSNEKLFF
TRBJ2-2 | - | - | 12 | TRBV25-1 | TGTGCCAGCCGGAGTAACACCGGGGAGCTGTTTTTT | CASRSNTGELFF
TRBJ1-6 | once | - | 14 | TRBV5-1 | TGCGCCAGCACTTGGGGTCAGGGAGGCTCACCCCTCCACTTT | CASTWGQGGSPLHF
TRBJ2-7 | - | TRBD2 | 15 | TRBV27 | TGTGCCAGCAGTTTTGCTAGCGGGGCACCCTACGAGCAGTACTTC | CASSFASGAPYEQYF
TRBJ1-1 | - | TRBD1 | 19 | TRBV5-8 | TGTGCCAGCAACCCTACAGGGGGCGACGGTCTCAAGGTCTACACTGAAGCTTTCTTT | CASNPTGGDGLKVYTEAFF
TRBJ2-3 | once | TRBD1 | 18 | TRBV3-1/TRBV3-2 | TGTGCCAGCAGCCAGCTCGTCGGGGGACAGGGAGGTGCGGATACGCAGTATTTT | CASSQLVGGQGGADTQYF
TRBJ2-7 | once | - | 11 | TRBV3-1/TRBV3-2 | TGTGCCAGCAGCCAGAATTACGAGCAGTACTTC | CASSQNYEQYF
TRBJ1-2 | - | - | 19 | TRBV20-1 | TGCAGTGCTAGTTCGGGGACCATTCCCGCGCCATCAGCTAACTATGGCTACACCTTC | CSASSGTIPAPSANYGYTF
TRBJ2-1 | - | - | 15 | TRBV4-3 | TGCGCCAGCAGTCAAAGCGGGGCAGGGGTCGATGAGCAGTTCTTC | CASSQSGAGVDEQFF